This record looks at one T cell receptor (beta chain) sequence and its context. CDR1 is MNHNY, CDR2 SVGAGI, per germline (reference sequence). The CDR3 runs 16 residues. Between the trimmed V and J ends, which lost 0 bases and 4 bases, there was a span of 16 bases. This sample was included in a study of T cell changes during pregnancy in multiple sclerosis. Using immunoSEQ multiplex PCR, the repertoire was profiled, and TCRdb retains in-frame clones only, with some absent. The repertoire has approximately 88,000 clones, 90% to 95% of them found once; the top ten carry roughly 1.2%. The sequencing here drew on peripheral blood, taken in the second trimester of pregnancy. The clonotype was recovered from a female donor with multiple sclerosis, enrolled in a pregnancy study. The chain combines TRBV6-6 with TRBJ2-7, with a possible D match to TRBD2 (7 bases). CDR3 bases: TGTGCCAGCAGTTACTCAGGCGAACGGGGGGCTTACGAGCAGTACTTC. Translated, it gives CASSYSGERGAYEQYF.